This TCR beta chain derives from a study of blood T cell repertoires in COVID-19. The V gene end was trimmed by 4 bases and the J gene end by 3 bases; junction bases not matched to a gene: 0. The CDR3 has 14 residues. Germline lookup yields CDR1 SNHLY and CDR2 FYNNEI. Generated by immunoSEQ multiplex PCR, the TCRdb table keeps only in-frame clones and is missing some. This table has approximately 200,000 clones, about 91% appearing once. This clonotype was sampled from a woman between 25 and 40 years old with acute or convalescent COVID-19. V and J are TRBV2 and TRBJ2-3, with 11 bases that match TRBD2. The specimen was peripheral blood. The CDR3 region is CASSGLAGTDTQYF. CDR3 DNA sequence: TGTGCCAGCAGTGGACTAGCGGGAACAGATACGCAGTATTTT.